One sample yielded the 10 T cell receptor beta chains listed below, sequenced in a study of T cells after posttransplantation cyclophosphamide (dated by TCRdb to the mid-2010s). The method was the immunoSEQ multiplex PCR assay. Held by TCRdb, this immuneACCESS table contains in-frame sequences only and omits some clones. Under half of the omission traces to an unresolved V gene where checked; the cause of the rest is unknown. The data for this sample show around 44,000 clones, each detected more than once. Jointly, the top ten make up more than 2% of the sample. Sequenced material: PBMCs. These receptors originate from a man aged 35-49 years in good health, CMV-negative, and a related stem cell transplant donor.

This clone was found many times. The rearrangement joins TRBV5-1 to TRBJ2-7, with 8 bases lining up with TRBD1. The CDR3 is 14 amino acids. J was trimmed by 8 bases and V by 4 bases; bases with no gene match: 11. Germline CDR1 and CDR2: SGHRS and YFSETQ. CDR3 nucleotide sequence: TGCGCCAGCAGCCTCGGACAGGGTGAAGGGAAGCAGTACTTC. It specifies CASSLGQGEGKQYF. Full variable domain (remainder filled in from reference TRBV5-1 and TRBJ2-7): KAGVTQTPRYLIKTRGQQVTLSCSPISGHRSVSWYQQTPGQGLQFLFEYFSETQRNKGNFPGRFSGRQFSNSRSEMNVSTLELGDSALYLCASSLGQGEGKQYFGPGTRLTVT.

This clone has a handful of counts. The gene calls are TRBV5-4 and TRBJ2-7; D is ambiguous. V was clipped by 0 bases and J by 3 bases, with 7 bases between them. The CDR3 spans 13 residues. Germline values: CDR1 SGHNT, CDR2 YYREEE (reference sequence). Here the CDR3 reads CASSLGRVYEQYF. Here the CDR3 DNA reads TGTGCCAGCAGCTTGGGCCGAGTCTACGAGCAGTACTTC. The variable domain in full, with the rest retrieved from reference TRBV5-4 and TRBJ2-7, is ETGVTQSPTHLIKTRGQQVTLRCSSQSGHNTVSWYQQALGQGPQFIFQYYREEENGRGNFPPRFSGLQFPNYSSELNVNALELDDSALYLCASSLGRVYEQYFGPGTRLTVT.

In this sample, this clone turned up a few times. The chain combines TRBV9 with TRBJ1-1; 8 bases are a match to TRBD1. The CDR3 extends over 16 amino acids. V was clipped by 0 bases and J by 6 bases; unmatched bases: 10. Germline V lookup: CDR1 SGDLS, CDR2 YYNGEE. The CDR3 sequence: CASSVVLDRGRSEAFF. The CDR3 DNA sequence: TGTGCCAGCAGCGTAGTTCTTGACAGGGGAAGATCTGAAGCTTTCTTT.

This clone was detected many times. This sequence joins TRBV9 and TRBJ1-1, with D possibly matching TRBD1 (6 bases). The CDR3 has 15 residues. V lost 4 bases to trimming and J lost 6 bases, with 19 bases between them. CDR1 and CDR2 from the germline V gene are SGDLS and YYNGEE. The CDR3 region has the DNA TGTGCCAGCAGCCCTTCCCCGGACAGAGCGTCTGAAGCTTTCTTT. This gives the protein CASSPSPDRASEAFF.

There are a few counts of this clone. The gene calls are TRBV4-2 and TRBJ2-3, with D uncertain. CDR1 and CDR2 from the germline V gene are LGHNA and YNFKEQ. The CDR3 is 16 residues long. The V and J ends lost 0 bases and 0 bases respectively, with 10 bases between them. The CDR3 region is CASSQDDKSSTDTQYF. In DNA, the CDR3 is TGTGCCAGCAGCCAAGATGACAAGTCTAGCACAGATACGCAGTATTTT.

This clone was seen ten or more times. This chain uses TRBV2 with TRBJ1-2, with D tentatively TRBD1 (5 bases). Looked up from germline, CDR1 is SNHLY and CDR2 is FYNNEI. The CDR3 length is 14 residues. The V and J ends lost 6 bases and 0 bases respectively, with 11 bases between them. The CDR3 DNA is TGTGCCAGCAGATCGGACACAGCTAACTATGGCTACACCTTC. Translated, it gives CASRSDTANYGYTF.

This clone was counted many times. The V and J genes are TRBV10-3 and TRBJ2-2; 8 bases line up with TRBD2. Germline V gene sequence: CDR1 ENHRY, CDR2 SYGVKD. The CDR3 sequence is 15 residues long. The J segment lost 5 bases and the V segment lost 4 bases, leaving 6 bases of the junction unmatched. CDR3 sequence (DNA): TGTGCCATCAGTGGACCGGGAGGGGGGACCGGGGAGCTGTTTTTT. Residues: CAISGPGGGTGELFF.

This clone was recorded at least ten times. The chain employs TRBV19 and TRBJ2-7, with 8 bases identical to TRBD1. The V gene end was trimmed by 2 bases and the J gene end by 6 bases; junction bases not matched to a gene: 9. Per the germline V gene, CDR1 is LNHDA and CDR2 is SQIVND (reference sequence). The CDR3 is 15 amino acids. The DNA of the CDR3 is TGTGCCAGTAGTATATTGACAGGGGCCGTGTCCGAGCAGTACTTC. Translating it yields CASSILTGAVSEQYF.

This clone occurred many times. CDR3 in DNA: TGTGCCAGCAGCCTACTGGGGGCATCCACTGAAGCTTTCTTT. Translation gives CASSLLGASTEAFF. The chain links TRBV11-3 to TRBJ1-1; D possibly corresponds to TRBD1 (6 bases). V shed 5 bases and J shed 4 bases, with 14 bases lying between them. Germline lookup yields CDR1 SGHNT and CDR2 YENEEA. The CDR3 is 14 amino acids.

This clone came up many times. CDR3 sequence reads: CASSIESTGNYGYTF. The CDR3 region has the DNA TGTGCCAGTAGTATAGAATCTACAGGGAACTATGGCTACACCTTC. The chain uses TRBV19 and TRBJ1-2; tentatively, D is TRBD1 (6 bases). CDR1 is LNHDA and CDR2 is SQIVND in the germline V gene (reference sequence). The CDR3 covers 15 residues. The ends were cut back, 0 bases at V and 2 bases at J, with 10 bases in the middle.